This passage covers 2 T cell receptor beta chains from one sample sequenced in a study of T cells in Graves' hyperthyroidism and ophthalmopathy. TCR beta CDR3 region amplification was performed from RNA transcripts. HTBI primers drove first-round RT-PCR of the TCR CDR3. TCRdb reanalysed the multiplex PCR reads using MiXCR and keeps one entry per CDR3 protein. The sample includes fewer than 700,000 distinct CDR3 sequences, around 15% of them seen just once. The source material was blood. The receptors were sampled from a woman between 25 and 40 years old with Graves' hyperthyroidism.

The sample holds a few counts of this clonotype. The CDR3 region is CALLLQSRGKNIQYF. The CDR3 DNA follows: TGTGCCCTTTTATTACAATCCCGAGGCAAAAACATTCAGTACTTC. J is TRBJ2-4 and V is TRBV11-2; D gene ambiguous. Germline V gives CDR1 SGHAT, CDR2 FQNNGV. The V end lost 11 bases, the J end lost 3 bases, and 20 bases lay between the germline ends. CDR3 length: 15 residues.

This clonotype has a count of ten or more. CDR3 sequence: CASSDRDRAHNEQFF. Here the CDR3 DNA reads TGTGCCAGCAGCGACCGGGACAGGGCCCACAATGAGCAGTTCTTC. The chain joins TRBV3-1 to TRBJ2-1, with 9 nucleotides matching TRBD1. CDR3 length: 15 amino acids. Germline V gene sequence: CDR1 LGHDT, CDR2 YNNKEL (reference sequence). The V gene end was trimmed by 5 bases and the J gene end by 5 bases; junction bases not matched to a gene: 7.